Below are 2 T cell receptor beta chains sequenced from a single sample in a study of identical twins (dated by TCRdb to about 2016). Libraries were made using 5' RACE. Sequencing relied on an Illumina HiSeq 2000. Using fastp at Q25 and MiXCR, TCRdb reprocessed the public reads and kept productive beta chains. Rows are combined by CDR3 protein, so each entry shows the most common genes and DNA. This sample comprises 430,000 or so distinct CDR3 sequences, approximately 25% of them detected only once. The ten largest clones capture around 3% of the sample. These data were likewise used in another study, on T cells expressing NK-cell markers.

Sequencing was done on a sample of CD4+ T cells sorted from blood. Every receptor here comes from a woman younger than 30 in good health.

The V gene is TRBV12-3 or TRBV12-4, the J gene TRBJ2-1, with 9 positions matching TRBD1. V shed 3 bases, J shed 13 bases, and the junction held 13 bases outside the gene matches. CDR3 length: 15 amino acids. The CDR3 DNA reads TGTGCCAGCAGTTTCTCCCCTATGACAGGGGGTAACCAGTTCTTC. This codes for CASSFSPMTGGNQFF.

The CDR3 region is CASSPGQPVETQYF. Written as DNA, the CDR3 is TGCGCCAGCAGCCCGGGACAACCGGTGGAGACCCAGTACTTC. J is TRBJ2-5 and V is TRBV5-1; tentatively, D is TRBD1 (6 bases). This CDR3 comprises 14 residues. Looked up from germline, CDR1 is SGHRS and CDR2 is YFSETQ. Between the trimmed V and J ends, which lost 4 bases and 5 bases, there was a span of 15 bases. The full variable domain, with the rest looked up from reference TRBV5-1 and TRBJ2-5, is KAGVTQTPRYLIKTRGQQVTLSCSPISGHRSVSWYQQTPGQGLQFLFEYFSETQRNKGNFPGRFSGRQFSNSRSEMNVSTLELGDSALYLCASSPGQPVETQYFGPGTRLLVL.